This passage covers 18 T cell receptor beta chains from one sample sequenced in a study of regulatory T cells in long-lasting Graves disease (dated by TCRdb to the early 2020s). The library was made by multiplex PCR. TCRdb names Illumina HiSeq 4000 as the instrument used. TCR beta libraries were built with iRepertoire HTBI primers and Arm-PCR amplification of CDR3 regions. Using fastp at Q25 and MiXCR, TCRdb reprocessed the public reads and kept productive beta chains. Entries are consolidated by CDR3 protein sequence, retaining the most common genes and DNA. The sample table records around 250,000 distinct CDR3 sequences; 18% of these occur just once. Around 15% of the sample belongs to the ten largest clones. The meaning of the sample's time point label: newly diagnosed GD, antithyroid drugs for less than 3 months. For both TCR sequencing and RNA sequencing, RNA was extracted from PBMCs in TRIzol.

These records were also assigned to another study, of T cells in Graves' hyperthyroidism and ophthalmopathy.

The input for sequencing was peripheral blood mononuclear cells (PBMCs), taken at new diagnosis, from a patient treated with antithyroid drugs. The receptor set was obtained from a woman in her thirties with Graves disease. Donor details come from another sample of the same person, matched by shared clones.

The chain links TRBV19 to TRBJ1-3; no firm D call. This CDR3 region has 14 residues. Germline values: CDR1 LNHDA, CDR2 SQIVND (reference sequence). V was shortened by 9 bases and J by 2 bases, with 14 bases between the two germline ends. CDR3 sequence (DNA): TGTGCCAGCGCTCAGCAGTTTCCTGGAAACACCATATATTTT. This sequence encodes CASAQQFPGNTIYF.

This clonotype was observed at least ten times. This sequence joins TRBV6-1 and TRBJ2-1; 14 bases agree with TRBD2. The CDR3 runs to 15 residues. Germline CDR1 is MNHNS and CDR2 is SASEGT. V lost 5 bases and J lost 7; bases outside the gene matches: 4. The CDR3 coding sequence is TGTGCCAGCAGTCCGACTAGCGGGGGGGCTAATGAGCAGTTCTTC. Residues: CASSPTSGGANEQFF.

This clonotype has a count of ten or more. The chain combines TRBV7-9 with TRBJ2-7; D is possibly TRBD1 (6 bases). The CDR3 consists of 15 residues. Germline V CDR1 and CDR2: SEHNR, FQNEAQ (reference sequence). V dropped 1 base and J dropped 4 bases, with 14 bases sitting between them. In DNA, the CDR3 is TGTGCCAGCAGCTTAGAGCCAGGGGTCTTTTACGAGCAGTACTTC. This sequence encodes CASSLEPGVFYEQYF.

This clonotype was counted many times. The V call is TRBV20-1, the J call TRBJ1-2; possible D gene TRBD1, 6 bases. The CDR3 is 12 residues long. V was shortened by 4 bases and J by 8 bases, with 14 bases between the two germline ends. Germline values: CDR1 DFQATT, CDR2 SNEGSKA (reference sequence). Here the CDR3 DNA reads TGCAGTGCTAAAAGGGGGGCGCAAGGCTACACCTTC. Translated, it gives CSAKRGAQGYTF.

This clonotype was recorded many times. The chain joins TRBV3-1 to TRBJ1-5; D gene ambiguous. Germline V lookup: CDR1 LGHDT, CDR2 YNNKEL (reference sequence). This CDR3 region has 15 residues. The ends were cut back, 0 bases at V and 0 bases at J, with 6 bases in the middle. DNA of the CDR3: TGTGCCAGCAGCCAAGATAGGCGTAGCAATCAGCCCCAGCATTTT. It yields the protein CASSQDRRSNQPQHF. Drawing the rest from reference TRBV3-1 and TRBJ1-5, the complete variable domain is DTAVSQTPKYLVTQMGNDKSIKCEQNLGHDTMYWYKQDSKKFLKIMFSYNNKELIINETVPNRFSPKSPDKAHLNLHINSLELGDSAVYFCASSQDRRSNQPQHFGDGTRLSIL.

This clonotype came up many times. The chain combines TRBV20-1 with TRBJ2-3; D is perhaps TRBD1 or TRBD2 (7 bases each). Germline CDR1 is DFQATT and CDR2 is SNEGSKA (reference sequence). There are 15 residues in the CDR3. Trimming took off 3 bases at V and 0 bases at J, with 13 bases between the two ends. The CDR3 loop reads CSARAGGDSTDTQYF. CDR3 bases: TGCAGTGCTAGGGCAGGGGGGGATAGCACAGATACGCAGTATTTT.

The table lists this clonotype with many counts. The chain carries TRBV29-1 and TRBJ1-5, with 7 bases lining up with TRBD1. V lost 6 bases to trimming and J lost 13 bases; unmatched junction nucleotides: 15. The germline V gene has CDR1 SQVTM and CDR2 ANQGSEA. This CDR3 contains 13 residues. CDR3 protein: CSVSFGTVNEQHF. The CDR3, as DNA: TGCAGCGTGAGCTTCGGGACAGTAAATGAACAGCATTTT.

This clonotype was seen ten or more times. The genes are TRBV7-2 and TRBJ1-5; no reliable D call. Germline CDR1 and CDR2: SGHTA and FQGNSA. This CDR3 spans 12 amino acids. V lost 3 bases and J 3 bases, leaving 3 bases between the germline ends. The CDR3, as DNA: TGTGCCAGCAGCTTCTACAATCAGCCCCAGCATTTT. Its protein product is CASSFYNQPQHF.

A single count supports this clonotype. A clone one base away is much larger, so this may be a read error. The rearrangement joins TRBV6-5 to TRBJ2-1; 12 nucleotides align to TRBD2. The CDR3 has 16 residues. The germline V gene has CDR1 MNHEY and CDR2 SVGAGI. The CDR3: CTSSWGSSGGVHEQFF. CDR3 sequence (DNA): TGTACCAGCAGTTGGGGGTCTAGCGGGGGGGTGCATGAGCAGTTCTTC.

This chain links TRBV18 with TRBJ2-1, with D maybe TRBD2 (5 bases). V gave up 6 bases and J gave up 5 bases, with 14 bases separating them. The V gene's germline CDR1 is KGHSH and CDR2 LQKENI. This CDR3 has 14 amino acids. In DNA form, the CDR3 reads TGTGCCAGCTCTTACGCGGGCCTAAACAATGAGCAGTTCTTC. Amino acids: CASSYAGLNNEQFF.

The genes are TRBV2 and TRBJ2-7; D gene unclear. This CDR3 is 13 amino acids long. CDR1 and CDR2 from the germline V gene are SNHLY and FYNNEI. Trimming cost V 6 bases and J 2 bases, with 11 bases left between them. The CDR3 sequence: CASSPDLAYEQYF. The CDR3 coding sequence is TGTGCCAGCAGCCCCGACCTGGCCTACGAGCAGTACTTC.

Comment on this clonotype: With a much larger clone just one base away, this may be a read error. The chain combines TRBV4-1 with TRBJ2-3; the D is unclear. Trimming left V 1 base short and J 6 bases short, with 20 bases between. The CDR3 has 17 amino acids. Looked up from germline, CDR1 is MGHRA and CDR2 is YSYEKL. This CDR3 reads CASSQVGPGSMDDTQYF. CDR3 nucleotides: TGCGCCAGCAGCCAAGTAGGGCCAGGAAGTATGGATGATACGCAGTATTTT.

This clonotype was recorded many times. This sequence joins TRBV3-1 and TRBJ1-6; D is possibly TRBD1 (5 bases). Germline V gives CDR1 LGHDT, CDR2 YNNKEL (reference sequence). Trimming removed 1 base from V and 7 bases from J, with 17 bases in between. The CDR3 covers 17 residues. CDR3 sequence: CASSQAEGGTKNSPLHF. The CDR3 nucleotides read TGTGCCAGCAGCCAAGCGGAGGGCGGGACCAAGAATTCACCCCTCCACTTT.

The sample holds many counts of this clonotype. This sequence joins TRBV10-3 and TRBJ2-7, with 8 bases aligning to TRBD2. Germline CDR1 reads ENHRY; CDR2 reads SYGVKD. There are 15 residues in the CDR3. With 7 bases clipped from V and 2 bases from J, the junction kept 10 bases outside the gene matches. CDR3 residues: CAITPGGRTTYEQYF. The CDR3, as DNA: TGTGCCATCACCCCGGGGGGGAGAACCACCTACGAGCAGTACTTC.

This clonotype was counted many times. The chain links TRBV27 to TRBJ2-2; 7 nucleotides line up with TRBD1. CDR3 length: 15 residues. Losses at the gene ends were 1 base for V and 4 bases for J; bases not matched to a gene: 3. Germline values: CDR1 MNHEY, CDR2 SMNVEV (reference sequence). In DNA form, the CDR3 reads TGTGCCAGCAGTTTATGGCAGGGGGTCACCGGGGAGCTGTTTTTT. Translation gives CASSLWQGVTGELFF.

Ten or more counts support this clonotype. V usage is TRBV9 and J usage is TRBJ2-7; 10 bases fit TRBD1. CDR1 is SGDLS, CDR2 YYNGEE, per germline. CDR3 length: 16 residues. V lost 4 bases, J lost 3 bases, and 10 bases stayed unmatched. The CDR3 loop is CASSRGCGTGVYEQYF. The CDR3 nucleotides are TGTGCCAGCAGCCGGGGATGCGGGACAGGGGTCTACGAGCAGTACTTC.

The J gene is TRBJ1-1, the V gene TRBV10-2; D gene ambiguous. Trimming left V 6 bases short and J 10 bases short, with 15 bases between. Looked up from germline, CDR1 is WSHSY and CDR2 is SAAADI. The CDR3 runs 12 residues. The CDR3 coding sequence is TGCGCCAGCAGCCCAGGTGAGGGCTTAGCTTTCTTT. Protein sequence: CASSPGEGLAFF.

The genes are TRBV19 and TRBJ1-6; the D is unclear. CDR1 LNHDA and CDR2 SQIVND come from the germline V gene (reference sequence). The V gene lost 5 bases and the J gene lost 6 bases, with 14 bases spanning the gap. The CDR3 consists of 15 residues. Here the CDR3 reads CASSGVTNGNSPLHF. CDR3 DNA sequence: TGTGCCAGTAGTGGGGTCACGAACGGTAATTCACCCCTCCACTTT.